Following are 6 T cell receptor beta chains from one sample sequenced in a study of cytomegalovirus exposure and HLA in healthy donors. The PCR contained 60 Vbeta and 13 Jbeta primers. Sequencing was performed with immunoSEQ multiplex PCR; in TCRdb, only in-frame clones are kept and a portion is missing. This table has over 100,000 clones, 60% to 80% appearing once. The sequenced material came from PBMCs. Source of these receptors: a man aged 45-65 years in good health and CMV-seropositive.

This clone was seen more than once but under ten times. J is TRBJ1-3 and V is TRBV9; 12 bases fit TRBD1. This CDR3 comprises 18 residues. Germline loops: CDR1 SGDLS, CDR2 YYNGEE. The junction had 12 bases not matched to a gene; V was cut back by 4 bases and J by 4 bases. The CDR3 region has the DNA TGTGCCAGCAGCAGCCGGGACAGGGGGCGAGAGTCAGGAAACACCATATATTTT. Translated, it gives CASSSRDRGRESGNTIYF.

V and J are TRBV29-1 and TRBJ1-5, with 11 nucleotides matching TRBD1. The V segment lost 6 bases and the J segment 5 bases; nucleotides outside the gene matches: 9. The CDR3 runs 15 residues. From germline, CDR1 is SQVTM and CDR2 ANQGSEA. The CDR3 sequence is CSVATGTGGYQPQHF. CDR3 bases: TGCAGCGTGGCAACCGGGACAGGGGGTTATCAGCCCCAGCATTTT. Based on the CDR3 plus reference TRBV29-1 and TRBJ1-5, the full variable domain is SAVISQKPSRDICQRGTSLTIQCQVDSQVTMMFWYRQQPGQSLTLIATANQGSEATYESGFVIDKFPISRPNLTFSTLTVSNMSPEDSSIYLCSVATGTGGYQPQHFGDGTRLSIL.

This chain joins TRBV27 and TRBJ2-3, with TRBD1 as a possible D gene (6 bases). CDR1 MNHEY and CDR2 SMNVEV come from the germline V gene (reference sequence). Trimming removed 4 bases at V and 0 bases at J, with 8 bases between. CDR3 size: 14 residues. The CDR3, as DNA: TGTGCCAGCAGTTGGGGGCGGAGCACAGATACGCAGTATTTT. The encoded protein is CASSWGRSTDTQYF.

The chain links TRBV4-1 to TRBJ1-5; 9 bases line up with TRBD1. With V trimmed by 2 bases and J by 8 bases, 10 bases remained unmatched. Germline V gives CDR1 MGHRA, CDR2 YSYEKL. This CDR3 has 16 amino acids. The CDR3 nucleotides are TGCGCCAGCAGCCAACTCCCCTACAGGGGGCCGGAGCCCCAGCATTTT. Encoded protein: CASSQLPYRGPEPQHF.

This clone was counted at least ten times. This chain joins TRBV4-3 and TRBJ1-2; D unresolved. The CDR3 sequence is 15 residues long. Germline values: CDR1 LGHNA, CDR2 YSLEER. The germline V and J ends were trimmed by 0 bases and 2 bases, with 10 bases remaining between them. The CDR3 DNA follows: TGCGCCAGCAGCCAAGAAATACAGTCCAACTATGGCTACACCTTC. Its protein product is CASSQEIQSNYGYTF.

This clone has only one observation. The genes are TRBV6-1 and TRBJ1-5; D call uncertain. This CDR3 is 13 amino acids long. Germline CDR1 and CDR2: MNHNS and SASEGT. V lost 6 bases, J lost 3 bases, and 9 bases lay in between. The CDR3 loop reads CASRPDFNQPQHF. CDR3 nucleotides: TGTGCCAGCAGACCGGACTTCAATCAGCCCCAGCATTTT.